What follows describes a single T cell receptor beta chain. Data came from immunoSEQ multiplex PCR; TCRdb stores just in-frame clones and leaves some out. The repertoire holds 150,000 to 190,000 clones, with about 80% as singletons. The sample comes from a study of blood T cell repertoires in COVID-19. Background on the study: Both acute and convalescent COVID-19 samples were obtained from the United States, Italy and Spain. The analysed material was cDNA or gDNA that came from T cells, B-cell-depleted T cells, or PBMCs.

This CDR3 contains 15 residues. Trimming removed 0 bases from V and 4 bases from J, with 13 bases in between. CDR1 and CDR2 from the germline V gene are SGHNT and YENEEA. Cohort allocation depended upon clinical history that participants reported. The origin of this receptor is a man aged 50 or older who had recovered from COVID-19. The chain recombines TRBV11-3 with TRBJ2-7; TRBD1 is a possible D gene (5 bases). The sequencing input was PBMCs or T cells enriched from blood (not recorded which). The CDR3 spells CASSLELPGRYEQYF. The CDR3 DNA reads as TGTGCCAGCAGCTTAGAGCTGCCAGGGCGATACGAGCAGTACTTC.